These 22 T cell receptor beta chains originate from one sample sequenced in a study of cytomegalovirus exposure and HLA in healthy donors. With 60 Vbeta and 13 Jbeta primers, the PCR was carried out. Clones were read by immunoSEQ multiplex PCR, and TCRdb kept only the in-frame ones, dropping some. The sample carries over 150,000 clones, approximately 76% recorded once. The sample comprised PBMCs. These receptors all stem from a man between 60 and 75 years old in good health and CMV-seronegative.

V gene TRBV6-1 combines with J gene TRBJ2-7; possible D gene TRBD1, 6 bases. The CDR3 is 16 residues long. V dropped 0 bases and J dropped 2 bases, with 14 bases sitting between them. The germline CDR1 and CDR2 sequences are MNHNS and SASEGT. The chain's CDR3 is CASSEAGWQGPYEQYF. CDR3 in DNA: TGTGCCAGCAGTGAAGCGGGCTGGCAGGGGCCCTACGAGCAGTACTTC.

The rearrangement uses TRBV5-6 and TRBJ2-1; D is possibly TRBD2 (6 bases). The CDR3 runs 16 residues. Germline assignment: CDR1 SGHDT and CDR2 YYEEEE. V dropped 2 bases and J dropped 10 bases, with 22 bases sitting between them. Written as DNA, the CDR3 is TGTGCCAGCAGCTTCAAAGGGACTCCTAAACGGGGGGAGCAGTTCTTC. Amino acids: CASSFKGTPKRGEQFF.

The gene calls are TRBV30 and TRBJ1-1, with D perhaps matching TRBD1 (5 bases). Per the germline V gene, CDR1 is GTSNPN and CDR2 is SVGIG (reference sequence). This CDR3 region has 14 residues. V was pared by 3 bases and J by 2 bases, with 13 bases between. The CDR3 region has the DNA TGTGCCTGGAGGGTGGGGGGTAGCAACACTGAAGCTTTCTTT. It specifies CAWRVGGSNTEAFF.

The chain carries TRBV30 and TRBJ2-7, with 8 bases identical to TRBD1. The ends lost 2 bases at V and 5 bases at J; junction bases unmatched: 5. Germline V lookup: CDR1 GTSNPN, CDR2 SVGIG (reference sequence). The CDR3 is made up of 13 amino acids. In nucleotides, the CDR3 is TGTGCCTGGAGTCGGGACAGGATAAACGAGCAGTACTTC. Protein: CAWSRDRINEQYF. Full variable domain (outside the CDR3, taken from reference TRBV30 and TRBJ2-7): SQTIHQWPATLVQPVGSPLSLECTVEGTSNPNLYWYRQAAGRGLQLLFYSVGIGQISSEVPQNLSASRPQDRQFILSSKKLLLSDSGFYLCAWSRDRINEQYFGPGTRLTVT.

The rearrangement uses TRBV9 and TRBJ1-4, with a weak D call TRBD1 (6 bases). CDR3 length: 14 residues. The germline V gene has CDR1 SGDLS and CDR2 YYNGEE. V was cut by 5 bases and J by 1 base, with 9 bases left in between. The CDR3 DNA reads TGTGCCAGCAGTTTACAGGGAACTAATGAAAAACTGTTTTTT. It encodes CASSLQGTNEKLFF.

The chain couples TRBV28 to TRBJ1-4; a weak D match, TRBD1 (5 bases). The germline V and J ends were trimmed by 0 bases and 7 bases, with 9 bases remaining between them. Germline V gene lookup returns CDR1 MDHEN and CDR2 SYDVKM. This CDR3 region has 14 residues. Here the CDR3 DNA reads TGTGCCAGCAGTTTATGGGGGCGCGGTGAAAAACTGTTTTTT. Its translation: CASSLWGRGEKLFF.

The chain has TRBV11-1 and TRBJ2-1, with 11 bases identical to TRBD2. Germline values: CDR1 SGHAT, CDR2 FQDESV (reference sequence). V trimming: 1 base; J trimming: 10 bases; junction bases outside the gene matches: 9. The CDR3 length is 16 residues. The CDR3 bases are TGTGCCAGCAGCTTAGTGGGACTAGCGGCTATCAACGAGCAGTTCTTC. Translating it yields CASSLVGLAAINEQFF.

This CDR3 reads CASTPFRGPYEQYF. CDR3 nucleotide sequence: TGTGCCAGTACCCCGTTCAGGGGACCCTACGAGCAGTACTTC. V and J are TRBV19 and TRBJ2-7; D may be TRBD1 (6 bases). Germline V CDR1 and CDR2: LNHDA, SQIVND (reference sequence). Trimming removed 7 bases at V and 2 bases at J, with 15 bases between. CDR3 length: 14 amino acids.

The chain employs TRBV28 and TRBJ2-4; 8 nucleotides align to TRBD2. Losses at the gene ends were 4 bases for V and 6 bases for J; bases not matched to a gene: 5. The CDR3 covers 14 residues. Looked up from germline, CDR1 is MDHEN and CDR2 is SYDVKM. CDR3 nucleotides: TGTGCCAGCAGTTCTAGCGGGTCCGGAAACATTCAGTACTTC. Translating it yields CASSSSGSGNIQYF. Variable domain in full (rest from reference TRBV28 and TRBJ2-4): DVKVTQSSRYLVKRTGEKVFLECVQDMDHENMFWYRQDPGLGLRLIYFSYDVKMKEKGDIPEGYSVSREKKERFSLILESASTNQTSMYLCASSSSGSGNIQYFGAGTRLSVL.

The chain joins TRBV2 to TRBJ2-5; D is perhaps TRBD2 (6 bases). TRBJ2-7 explains the end of the DNA better; the J call may be wrong. This CDR3 comprises 14 residues. Germline V CDR1 and CDR2: SNHLY, FYNNEI. The CDR3 bases are TGTGCCAGCAGTGGGGGACTGCTCCCTTTCGAGCAGTACTTC. Translated, it gives CASSGGLLPFEQYF.

This CDR3 is CAWSSPDTYTDTQYF. The CDR3 DNA follows: TGTGCCTGGAGTTCTCCGGACACTTACACAGATACGCAGTATTTT. The chain joins TRBV30 to TRBJ2-3; TRBD1 might be the D (5 bases). CDR3 length: 15 amino acids. Trimming cost V 2 bases and J 2 bases, with 14 bases left between them. CDR1 GTSNPN and CDR2 SVGIG come from the germline V gene (reference sequence).

The chain combines TRBV19 with TRBJ1-3; 8 nucleotides line up with TRBD1. V shed 3 bases and J 4 bases; nucleotides not matched to a gene: 8. Looked up from germline, CDR1 is LNHDA and CDR2 is SQIVND (reference sequence). The CDR3 contains 16 residues. CDR3 protein: CASSIPGQGAGNTIYF. The CDR3 DNA is TGTGCCAGTAGTATTCCCGGACAGGGAGCAGGAAACACCATATATTTT.

The chain joins TRBV28 to TRBJ1-2; 7 bases agree with TRBD1. Germline lookup yields CDR1 MDHEN and CDR2 SYDVKM. The CDR3 is 14 residues long. The J segment lost 4 bases and the V segment lost 5 bases, leaving 7 bases of the junction unmatched. CDR3 DNA: TGTGCCAGCAGTATACAGGGGCCCGGCTATGGCTACACCTTC. Translating gives CASSIQGPGYGYTF.

V usage is TRBV5-1 and J usage is TRBJ2-7, with D possibly TRBD1 on 6 matching bases. Trimming stripped 0 bases from V and 0 bases from J, with 7 bases between. CDR1 is SGHRS and CDR2 is YFSETQ in the germline V gene. The CDR3 runs to 14 residues. The CDR3 DNA follows: TGCGCCAGCAGCTTGGGACAGGACTCCTACGAGCAGTACTTC. This gives the protein CASSLGQDSYEQYF.

The V call is TRBV28, the J call TRBJ2-3; 12 bases align to TRBD2. The germline V gene has CDR1 MDHEN and CDR2 SYDVKM. This CDR3 has 17 residues. Trimming cost V 6 bases and J 8 bases; bases outside gene matches: 15. CDR3 nucleotides: TGTGCCAGCAGCTCCCGAACTAGCGGGGGGCCTTATGGTACGCAGTATTTT. It encodes CASSSRTSGGPYGTQYF.

The genes are TRBV7-9 and TRBJ2-7; D remains unclear. The CDR3 contains 11 residues. Germline V lookup: CDR1 SEHNR, CDR2 FQNEAQ (reference sequence). V lost 6 bases to trimming and J lost 5 bases, with 8 bases between them. CDR3 residues: CASRQDNEQYF. Written as DNA, the CDR3 is TGTGCCAGCAGACAAGACAACGAGCAGTACTTC.

The rearrangement joins TRBV28 to TRBJ1-6; D is uncertain. V dropped 2 bases and J dropped 0 bases, with 5 bases sitting between them. Germline V gene data show CDR1 as MDHEN and CDR2 as SYDVKM. This CDR3 has 15 amino acids. Here the CDR3 DNA reads TGTGCCAGCAGTTTAGCCGGCTCCTATAATTCACCCCTCCACTTT. Protein sequence: CASSLAGSYNSPLHF.

V is TRBV6-5 and J is TRBJ1-1, with 7 positions matching TRBD1. The CDR3 is made up of 15 amino acids. Trimming took 4 bases from V and 6 from J; bases not matched to a gene: 11. From germline, CDR1 is MNHEY and CDR2 SVGAGI. The CDR3 loop reads CASSSATGTWSEAFF. The CDR3 DNA reads TGTGCCAGCAGTTCCGCGACAGGGACCTGGTCTGAAGCTTTCTTT.

The DNA of the CDR3 is TGTGCCAGCAGCTTAGCGGGGGGGCCCTTGGTCGAGCAGTTCTTC. As protein: CASSLAGGPLVEQFF. This rearrangement joins TRBV7-9 to TRBJ2-1; tentative D call: TRBD2 (7 bases). Trimming removed 0 bases at V and 10 bases at J, with 16 bases between. The CDR3 spans 15 residues. Germline V CDR1 and CDR2: SEHNR, FQNEAQ (reference sequence).

This clone has a single count. The V call is TRBV6-5, the J call TRBJ2-1; D is possibly TRBD2 (6 bases). V was cut by 7 bases and J by 0 bases, with 13 bases left in between. In germline, CDR1 is MNHEY, CDR2 SVGAGI. The CDR3 runs 15 residues. Here the CDR3 reads CASTAGGFSYNEQFF. CDR3 nucleotides: TGTGCCAGCACCGCAGGAGGGTTCTCCTACAATGAGCAGTTCTTC.

V usage is TRBV28 and J usage is TRBJ1-4; 9 bases are shared with TRBD1. This CDR3 comprises 13 residues. The V segment lost 4 bases and the J segment 14 bases; nucleotides outside the gene matches: 8. The germline CDR1 and CDR2 sequences are MDHEN and SYDVKM. The CDR3 DNA reads TGTGCCAGCAGTTCCGCGGACAGGGGAAAGCTGTTTTTT. Translated, it gives CASSSADRGKLFF.

The rearrangement links TRBV28 to TRBJ2-7; 9 bases are shared with TRBD1. Germline trimming cut 8 bases from V and 3 bases from J; bases unmatched to any gene: 5. Germline values: CDR1 MDHEN, CDR2 SYDVKM. The CDR3 length is 13 residues. CDR3 DNA: TGTGCCAGCCGGGGACAGGGTTTCTACGAGCAGTACTTC. Translating it yields CASRGQGFYEQYF.